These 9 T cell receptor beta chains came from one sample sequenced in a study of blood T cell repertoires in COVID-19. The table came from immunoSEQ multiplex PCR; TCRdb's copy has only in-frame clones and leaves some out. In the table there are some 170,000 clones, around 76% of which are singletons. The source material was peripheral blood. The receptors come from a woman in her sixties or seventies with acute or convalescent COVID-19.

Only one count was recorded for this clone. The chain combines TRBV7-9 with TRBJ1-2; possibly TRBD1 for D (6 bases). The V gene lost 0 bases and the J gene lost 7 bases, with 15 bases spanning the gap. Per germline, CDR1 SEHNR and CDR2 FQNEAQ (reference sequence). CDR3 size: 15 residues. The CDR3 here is CASSLALGQFGGYTF. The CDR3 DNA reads TGTGCCAGCAGCTTAGCTTTGGGACAATTCGGTGGCTACACCTTC.

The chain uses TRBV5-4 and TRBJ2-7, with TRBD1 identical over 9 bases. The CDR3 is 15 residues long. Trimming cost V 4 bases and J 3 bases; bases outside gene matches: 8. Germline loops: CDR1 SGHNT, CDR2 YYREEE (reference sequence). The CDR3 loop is CASSPPGQGLYEQYF. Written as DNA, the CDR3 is TGTGCCAGCAGCCCGCCGGGACAGGGACTCTACGAGCAGTACTTC.

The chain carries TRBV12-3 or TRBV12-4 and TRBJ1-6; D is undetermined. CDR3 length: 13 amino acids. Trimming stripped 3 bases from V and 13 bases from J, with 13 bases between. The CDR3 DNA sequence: TGTGCCAGCAGTTTTGGTTTACTCGCCCCCCTCCACTTT. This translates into CASSFGLLAPLHF.

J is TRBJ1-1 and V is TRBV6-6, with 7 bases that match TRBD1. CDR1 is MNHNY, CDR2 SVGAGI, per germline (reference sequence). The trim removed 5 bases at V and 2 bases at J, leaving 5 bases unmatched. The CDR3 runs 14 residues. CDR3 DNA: TGTGCCAGCAGTCCTGGGACAGCCAACACTGAAGCTTTCTTT. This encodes CASSPGTANTEAFF.

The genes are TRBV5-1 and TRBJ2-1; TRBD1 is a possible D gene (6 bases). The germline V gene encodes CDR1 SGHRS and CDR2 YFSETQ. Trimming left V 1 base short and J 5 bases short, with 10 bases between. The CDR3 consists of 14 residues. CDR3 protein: CASSLQGPDNEQFF. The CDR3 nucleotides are TGCGCCAGCAGCTTGCAGGGGCCGGACAATGAGCAGTTCTTC.

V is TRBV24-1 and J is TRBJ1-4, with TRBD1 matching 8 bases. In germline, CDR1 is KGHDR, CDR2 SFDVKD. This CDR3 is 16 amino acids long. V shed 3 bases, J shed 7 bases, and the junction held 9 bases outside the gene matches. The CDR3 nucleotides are TGTGCCACCAGTGATGGAACCGGGACAGGTTTTGAAAAACTGTTTTTT. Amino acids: CATSDGTGTGFEKLFF.

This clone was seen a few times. The CDR3 coding sequence is TGTGCCAGCAGTAGCGGGCGGGGGACTGAAGCTTTCTTT. This sequence encodes CASSSGRGTEAFF. The rearrangement links TRBV6-5 to TRBJ1-1; tentatively, D is TRBD1 (5 bases). Germline V CDR1 and CDR2: MNHEY, SVGAGI. CDR3 length: 13 residues. V was pared by 5 bases and J by 5 bases, with 12 bases between.

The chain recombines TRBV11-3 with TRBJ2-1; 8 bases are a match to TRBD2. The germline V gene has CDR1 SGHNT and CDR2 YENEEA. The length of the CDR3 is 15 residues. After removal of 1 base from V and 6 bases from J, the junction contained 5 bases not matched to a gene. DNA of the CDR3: TGTGCCAGCAGCTTAGCATTTGGGACTAGCAATGAGCAGTTCTTC. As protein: CASSLAFGTSNEQFF.

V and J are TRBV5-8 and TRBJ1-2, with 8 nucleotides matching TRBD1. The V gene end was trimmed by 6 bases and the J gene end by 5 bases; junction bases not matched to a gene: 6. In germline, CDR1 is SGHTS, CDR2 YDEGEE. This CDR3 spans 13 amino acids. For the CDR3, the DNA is TGTGCCAGCATGGACAGGGCCGGGTATGGCTACACCTTC. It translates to CASMDRAGYGYTF. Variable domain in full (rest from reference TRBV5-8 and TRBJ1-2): EAGVTQSPTHLIKTRGQQATLRCSPISGHTSVYWYQQALGLGLQFLLWYDEGEERNRGNFPPRFSGRQFPNYSSELNVNALELEDSALYLCASMDRAGYGYTFGSGTRLTVV.